This TCR beta chain was captured by sequencing in a study of cytomegalovirus exposure and HLA in healthy donors. The germline V gene has CDR1 MDHEN and CDR2 SYDVKM. The CDR3 is made up of 13 amino acids. V was clipped by 6 bases and J by 7 bases, with 16 bases between them. PCR employed 60 Vbeta and 13 Jbeta primers. Some clones are missing from TCRdb's copy, which holds only in-frame ones; the method was immunoSEQ multiplex PCR. The sample contains about 150,000 clones, around 78% of which appear only once. The chain employs TRBV28 and TRBJ2-7, with unresolved D. This sequence originates from a middle-aged man in good health and CMV-seronegative. The sequencing sample was made of PBMCs. The DNA of the CDR3 is TGTGCCAGCAGGAGACCGGGTGTGGGTGAGCAGTACTTC. Translating it yields CASRRPGVGEQYF.